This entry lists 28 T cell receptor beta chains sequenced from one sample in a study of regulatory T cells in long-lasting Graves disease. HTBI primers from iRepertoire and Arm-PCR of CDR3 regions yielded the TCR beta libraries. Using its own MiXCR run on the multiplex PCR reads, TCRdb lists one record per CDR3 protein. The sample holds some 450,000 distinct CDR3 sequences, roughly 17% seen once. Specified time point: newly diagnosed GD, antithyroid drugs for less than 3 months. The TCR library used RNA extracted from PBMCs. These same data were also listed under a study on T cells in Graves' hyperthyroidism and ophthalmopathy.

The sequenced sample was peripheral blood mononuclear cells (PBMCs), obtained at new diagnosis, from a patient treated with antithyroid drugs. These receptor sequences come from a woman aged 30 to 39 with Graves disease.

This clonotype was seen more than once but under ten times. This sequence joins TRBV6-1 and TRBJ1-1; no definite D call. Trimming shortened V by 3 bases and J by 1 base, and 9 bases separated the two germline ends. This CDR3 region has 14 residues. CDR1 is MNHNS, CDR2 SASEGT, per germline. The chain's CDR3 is CASSEEGWNTEAFF. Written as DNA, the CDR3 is TGTGCCAGCAGTGAGGAAGGATGGAACACTGAAGCTTTCTTT.

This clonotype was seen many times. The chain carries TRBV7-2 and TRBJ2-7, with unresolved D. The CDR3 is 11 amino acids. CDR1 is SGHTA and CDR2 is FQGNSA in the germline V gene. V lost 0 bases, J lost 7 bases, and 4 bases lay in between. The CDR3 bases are TGTGCCAGCAGCTTAGCGCTTGAGCAGTACTTC. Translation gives CASSLALEQYF.

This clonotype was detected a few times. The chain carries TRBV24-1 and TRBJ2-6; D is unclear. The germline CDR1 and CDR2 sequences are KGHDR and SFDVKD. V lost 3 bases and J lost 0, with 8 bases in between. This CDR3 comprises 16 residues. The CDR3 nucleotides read TGTGCCACCAGTGATGCCGCCAGCTCTGGGGCCAACGTCCTGACTTTC. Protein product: CATSDAASSGANVLTF.

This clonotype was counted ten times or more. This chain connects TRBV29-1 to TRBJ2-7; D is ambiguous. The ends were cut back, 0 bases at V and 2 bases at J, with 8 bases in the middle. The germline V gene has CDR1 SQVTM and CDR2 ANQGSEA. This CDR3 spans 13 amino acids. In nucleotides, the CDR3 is TGCAGCGTTGAAGATGCAGACACCTACGAGCAGTACTTC. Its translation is CSVEDADTYEQYF.

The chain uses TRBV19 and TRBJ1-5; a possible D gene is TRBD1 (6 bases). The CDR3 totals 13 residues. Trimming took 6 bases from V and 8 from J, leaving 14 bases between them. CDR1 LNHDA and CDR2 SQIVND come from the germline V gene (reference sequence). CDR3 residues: CASRGGGVEPQHF. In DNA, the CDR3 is TGTGCCAGTAGAGGGGGGGGCGTGGAGCCCCAGCATTTT.

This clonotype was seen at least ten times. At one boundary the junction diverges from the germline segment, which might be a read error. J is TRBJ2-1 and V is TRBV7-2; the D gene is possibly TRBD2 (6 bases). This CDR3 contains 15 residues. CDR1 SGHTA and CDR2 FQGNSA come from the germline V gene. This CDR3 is CASTLGGPPYNEQFF. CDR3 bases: TGTGCCAGCACCTTAGGAGGGCCCCCGTACAATGAGCAGTTCTTC.

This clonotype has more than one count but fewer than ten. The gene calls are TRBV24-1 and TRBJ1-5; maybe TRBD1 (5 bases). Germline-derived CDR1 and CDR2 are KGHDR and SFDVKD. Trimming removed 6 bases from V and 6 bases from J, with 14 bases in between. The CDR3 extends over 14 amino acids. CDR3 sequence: CATSLGDAGQPQHF. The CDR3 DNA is TGTGCCACCAGTCTGGGGGATGCGGGTCAGCCCCAGCATTTT.

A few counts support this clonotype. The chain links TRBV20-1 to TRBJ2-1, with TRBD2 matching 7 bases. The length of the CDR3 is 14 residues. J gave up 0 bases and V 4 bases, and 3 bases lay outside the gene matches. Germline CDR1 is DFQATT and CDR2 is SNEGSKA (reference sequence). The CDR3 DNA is TGCAGTGCTATAGCGGGCAGCTCCTACAATGAGCAGTTCTTC. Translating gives CSAIAGSSYNEQFF.

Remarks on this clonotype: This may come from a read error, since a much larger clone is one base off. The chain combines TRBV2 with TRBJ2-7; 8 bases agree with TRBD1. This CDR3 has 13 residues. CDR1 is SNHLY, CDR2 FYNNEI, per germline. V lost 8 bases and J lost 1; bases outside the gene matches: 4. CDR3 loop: CASERTGSYEQYF. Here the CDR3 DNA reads TGTGCCAGCGAAAGGACAGGGTCCTACGAGCAGTACTTC.

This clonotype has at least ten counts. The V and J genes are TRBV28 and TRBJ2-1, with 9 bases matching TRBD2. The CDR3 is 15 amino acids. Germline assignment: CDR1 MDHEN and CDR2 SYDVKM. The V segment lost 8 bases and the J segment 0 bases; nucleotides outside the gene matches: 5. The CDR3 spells CASLAGDLSYNEQFF. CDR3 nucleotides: TGTGCCAGCTTAGCGGGAGACCTCTCCTACAATGAGCAGTTCTTC.

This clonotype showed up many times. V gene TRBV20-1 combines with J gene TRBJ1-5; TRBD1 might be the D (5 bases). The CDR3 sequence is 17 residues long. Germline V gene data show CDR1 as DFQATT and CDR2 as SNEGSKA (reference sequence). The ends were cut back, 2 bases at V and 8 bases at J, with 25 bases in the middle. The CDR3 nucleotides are TGCAGTGCTAGACACCACTTAACAGGCTCAAGACTGGAGCCCCAGCATTTT. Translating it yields CSARHHLTGSRLEPQHF.

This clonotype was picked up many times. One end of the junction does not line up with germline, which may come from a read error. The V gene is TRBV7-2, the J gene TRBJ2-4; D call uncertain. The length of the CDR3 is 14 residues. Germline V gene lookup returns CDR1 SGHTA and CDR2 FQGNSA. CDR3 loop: CASSLDVTNRPLDF. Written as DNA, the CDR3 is TGTGCCAGCAGCTTAGATGTGACCAACCGACCCTTGGACTTC.

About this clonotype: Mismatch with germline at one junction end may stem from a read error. CDR3 DNA: TGTGCCAGCAGCAGGGGGCCGAACACTGAAGCCTTCTTT. Residues: CASSRGPNTEAFF. The chain carries TRBV3-1 and TRBJ1-1, with 7 nucleotides matching TRBD1. The V gene's germline CDR1 is LGHDT and CDR2 YNNKEL (reference sequence). CDR3 length: 13 residues.

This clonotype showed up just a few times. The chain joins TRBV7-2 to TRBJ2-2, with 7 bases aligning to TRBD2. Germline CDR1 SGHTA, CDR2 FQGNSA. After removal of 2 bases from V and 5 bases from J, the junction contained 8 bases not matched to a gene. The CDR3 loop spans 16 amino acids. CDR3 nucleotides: TGTGCCAGCAGCTTAAGAGCCGGGACTATAACCGGGGAGCTGTTTTTT. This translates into CASSLRAGTITGELFF.

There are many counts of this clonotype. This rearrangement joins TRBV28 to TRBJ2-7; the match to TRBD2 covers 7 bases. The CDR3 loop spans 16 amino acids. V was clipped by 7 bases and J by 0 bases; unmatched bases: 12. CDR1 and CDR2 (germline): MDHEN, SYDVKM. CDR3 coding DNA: TGTGCCAGCACCCGGTGGGGGGGAGAGAGCTCCTACGAGCAGTACTTC. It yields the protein CASTRWGGESSYEQYF.

CDR3 sequence: CASSPHWTAAYGYTF. The CDR3 DNA is TGTGCCAGCAGCCCCCACTGGACAGCTGCTTATGGCTACACCTTC. The V gene is TRBV9, the J gene TRBJ1-2, with a tentative D call TRBD1 (6 bases). CDR1 is SGDLS and CDR2 is YYNGEE in the germline V gene. The CDR3 totals 15 residues. V shed 4 bases and J shed 5 bases, with 18 bases lying between them.

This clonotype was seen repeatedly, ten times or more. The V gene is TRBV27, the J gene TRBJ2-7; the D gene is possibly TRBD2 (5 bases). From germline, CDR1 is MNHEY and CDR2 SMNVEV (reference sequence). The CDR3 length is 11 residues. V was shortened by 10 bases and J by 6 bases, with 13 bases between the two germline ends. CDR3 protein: CATSGSGEQYF. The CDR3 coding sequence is TGTGCCACCTCGGGAAGCGGCGAGCAGTACTTC.

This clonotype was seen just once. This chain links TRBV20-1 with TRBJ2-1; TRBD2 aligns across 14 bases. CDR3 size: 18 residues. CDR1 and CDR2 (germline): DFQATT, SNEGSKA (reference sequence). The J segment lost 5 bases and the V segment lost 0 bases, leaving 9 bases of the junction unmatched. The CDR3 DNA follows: TGCAGTGCTAGAGATTTTCGGACTAGCGGGAGGATCAACAATGAGCAGTTCTTC. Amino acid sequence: CSARDFRTSGRINNEQFF.

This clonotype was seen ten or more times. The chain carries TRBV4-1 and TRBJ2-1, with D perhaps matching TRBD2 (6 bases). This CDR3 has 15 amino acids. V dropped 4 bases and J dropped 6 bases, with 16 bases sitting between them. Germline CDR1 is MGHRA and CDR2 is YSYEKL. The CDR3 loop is CASSLSGGLVNEQFF. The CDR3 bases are TGCGCCAGCAGCCTGAGCGGAGGGCTCGTCAATGAGCAGTTCTTC.

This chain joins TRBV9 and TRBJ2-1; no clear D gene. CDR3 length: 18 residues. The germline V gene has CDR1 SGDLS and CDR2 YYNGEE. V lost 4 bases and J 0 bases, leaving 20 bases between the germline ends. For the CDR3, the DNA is TGTGCCAGCAGCTCCCATTCTCTAGGTAAGAGCTCCTACAATGAGCAGTTCTTC. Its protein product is CASSSHSLGKSSYNEQFF.

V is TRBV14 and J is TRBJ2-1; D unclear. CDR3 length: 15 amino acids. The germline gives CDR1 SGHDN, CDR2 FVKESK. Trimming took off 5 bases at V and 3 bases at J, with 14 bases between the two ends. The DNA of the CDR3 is TGTGCCAGCAGCTACATGGGTGGAGACTACAATGAGCAGTTCTTC. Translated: CASSYMGGDYNEQFF.

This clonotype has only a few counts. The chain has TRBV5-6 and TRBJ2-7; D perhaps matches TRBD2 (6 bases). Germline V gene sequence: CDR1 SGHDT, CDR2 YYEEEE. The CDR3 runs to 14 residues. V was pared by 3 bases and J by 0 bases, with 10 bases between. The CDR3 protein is CASSSLGGSYEQYF. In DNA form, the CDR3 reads TGTGCCAGCAGCTCCCTCGGGGGCTCCTACGAGCAGTACTTC.

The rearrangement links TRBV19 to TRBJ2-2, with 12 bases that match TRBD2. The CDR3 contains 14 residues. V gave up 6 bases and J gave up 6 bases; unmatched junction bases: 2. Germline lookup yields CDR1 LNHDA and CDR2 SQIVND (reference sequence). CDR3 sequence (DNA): TGTGCCAGTAGGACTAGCGGGAGCGCCGGGGAGCTGTTTTTT. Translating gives CASRTSGSAGELFF.

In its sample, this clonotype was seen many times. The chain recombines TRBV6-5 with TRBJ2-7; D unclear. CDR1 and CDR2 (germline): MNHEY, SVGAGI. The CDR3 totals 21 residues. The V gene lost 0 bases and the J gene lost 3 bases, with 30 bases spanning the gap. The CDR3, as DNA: TGTGCCAGCAGTTACTCGTGGCAGTCCTCCCAAAGGCCTTTTACTTACTACGAGCAGTACTTC. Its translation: CASSYSWQSSQRPFTYYEQYF.

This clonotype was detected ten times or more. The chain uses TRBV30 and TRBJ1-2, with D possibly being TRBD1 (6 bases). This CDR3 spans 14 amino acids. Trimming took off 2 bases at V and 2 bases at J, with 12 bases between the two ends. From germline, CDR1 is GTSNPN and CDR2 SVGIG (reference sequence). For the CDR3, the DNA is TGTGCCTGGAGTAGGCAGGGGACGAACTATGGCTACACCTTC. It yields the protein CAWSRQGTNYGYTF.

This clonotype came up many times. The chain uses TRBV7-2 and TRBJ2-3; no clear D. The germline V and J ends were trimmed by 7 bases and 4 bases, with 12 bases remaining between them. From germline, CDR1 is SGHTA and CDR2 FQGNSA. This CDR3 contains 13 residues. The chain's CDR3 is CASTLALPDTQYF. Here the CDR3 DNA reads TGTGCCAGCACCTTGGCCCTGCCAGATACGCAGTATTTT. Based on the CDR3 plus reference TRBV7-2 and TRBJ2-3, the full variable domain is GAGVSQSPSNKVTEKGKDVELRCDPISGHTALYWYRQSLGQGLEFLIYFQGNSAPDKSGLPSDRFSAERTGGSVSTLTIQRTQQEDSAVYLCASTLALPDTQYFGPGTRLTVL.

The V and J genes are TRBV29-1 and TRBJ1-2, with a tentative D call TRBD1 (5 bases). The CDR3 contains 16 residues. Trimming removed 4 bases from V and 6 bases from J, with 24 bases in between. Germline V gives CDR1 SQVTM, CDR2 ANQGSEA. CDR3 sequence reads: CSVVVPASGDYNGYTF. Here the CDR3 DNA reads TGCAGCGTTGTCGTCCCCGCGTCCGGGGACTATAATGGCTACACCTTC. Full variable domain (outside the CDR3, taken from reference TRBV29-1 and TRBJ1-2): SAVISQKPSRDICQRGTSLTIQCQVDSQVTMMFWYRQQPGQSLTLIATANQGSEATYESGFVIDKFPISRPNLTFSTLTVSNMSPEDSSIYLCSVVVPASGDYNGYTFGSGTRLTVV.

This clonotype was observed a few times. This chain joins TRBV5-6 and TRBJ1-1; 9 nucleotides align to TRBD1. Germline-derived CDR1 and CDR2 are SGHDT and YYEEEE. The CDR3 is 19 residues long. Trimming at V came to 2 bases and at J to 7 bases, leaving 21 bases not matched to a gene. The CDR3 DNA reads TGTGCCAGCAGCTTCGGGACAGGGCTATCCATTGTCCTGGCACGTGAAGCTTTCTTT. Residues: CASSFGTGLSIVLAREAFF.